The 31 T cell receptor beta chains listed next were all sequenced from one sample in a study of blood T cell repertoires in COVID-19. Profiling relied on immunoSEQ multiplex PCR, and the TCRdb table lists in-frame clones only, not all of them. The sample holds hundreds of thousands of clones, 75% to 90% seen once. The sample was PBMCs or T cells enriched from blood (not recorded which). The receptors stem from a man aged 18-30 years who had recovered from COVID-19.

The rearrangement uses TRBV20-1 and TRBJ2-2, with a tentative D call TRBD2 (5 bases). The CDR3 is 11 amino acids. Germline V lookup: CDR1 DFQATT, CDR2 SNEGSKA (reference sequence). As DNA, the CDR3 is TGCGGGTTTTCGAGGGCCGGGGAGCTGTTTTTT. It specifies CGFSRAGELFF.

V gene TRBV6-2 or TRBV6-3 combines with J gene TRBJ2-2; TRBD2 might be the D (6 bases). Trimming took off 4 bases at V and 7 bases at J, with 13 bases between the two ends. CDR1 is MNHEY, CDR2 SVGEGT, per germline. CDR3 length: 14 residues. The CDR3 is CASSSLGGHGELFF. CDR3 sequence (DNA): TGTGCCAGCAGTTCCCTGGGGGGTCACGGGGAGCTGTTTTTT.

V usage is TRBV5-1 and J usage is TRBJ2-3; 8 bases match TRBD1. In germline, CDR1 is SGHRS, CDR2 YFSETQ. The CDR3 has 16 residues. Germline trimming cut 4 bases from V and 0 bases from J; bases unmatched to any gene: 7. The CDR3 nucleotides read TGCGCCAGCAGCCCTCAGGGGGCCATCAGCACAGATACGCAGTATTTT. Amino acids: CASSPQGAISTDTQYF.

V gene TRBV7-2 combines with J gene TRBJ1-1, with D unclear. Trimming shortened V by 1 base and J by 5 bases, and 14 bases separated the two germline ends. This CDR3 is built from 15 residues. Germline-derived CDR1 and CDR2 are SGHTA and FQGNSA. The chain's CDR3 is CASSLVAGSETEAFF. CDR3 sequence (DNA): TGTGCCAGCAGCTTAGTGGCCGGGTCTGAGACTGAAGCTTTCTTT.

This chain links TRBV9 with TRBJ1-5; TRBD1 is a possible D gene (5 bases). Germline V gene sequence: CDR1 SGDLS, CDR2 YYNGEE. The V end was cut by 2 bases, the J end by 6 bases, with 15 bases between. CDR3 length: 15 residues. The CDR3 DNA is TGTGCCAGCAGCGTTTCTGGGGGGTTCACTCAGCCCCAGCATTTT. Protein: CASSVSGGFTQPQHF. The whole variable domain, filled in from reference TRBV9 and TRBJ1-5, reads DSGVTQTPKHLITATGQRVTLRCSPRSGDLSVYWYQQSLDQGLQFLIQYYNGEERAKGNILERFSAQQFPDLHSELNLSSLELGDSALYFCASSVSGGFTQPQHFGDGTRLSIL.

The rearrangement joins TRBV7-2 to TRBJ2-7, with 9 bases identical to TRBD2. The CDR3 covers 14 residues. J gave up 5 bases and V 7 bases, and 9 bases lay outside the gene matches. The V gene's germline CDR1 is SGHTA and CDR2 FQGNSA. The CDR3 sequence is CASTPARTSDEQYF. CDR3 DNA: TGTGCCAGCACCCCGGCCCGGACTAGCGACGAGCAGTACTTC. The complete variable domain, with remaining parts taken from reference TRBV7-2 and TRBJ2-7, reads GAGVSQSPSNKVTEKGKDVELRCDPISGHTALYWYRQSLGQGLEFLIYFQGNSAPDKSGLPSDRFSAERTGGSVSTLTIQRTQQEDSAVYLCASTPARTSDEQYFGPGTRLTVT.

V is TRBV4-2 and J is TRBJ2-7; no firm D call. Trimming took 0 bases from V and 3 from J, leaving 9 bases between them. CDR1 and CDR2 from the germline V gene are LGHNA and YNFKEQ. The CDR3 is 14 residues long. In DNA, the CDR3 is TGTGCCAGCAGCCAAGAGGGCCCCCGCTACGAGCAGTACTTC. This translates into CASSQEGPRYEQYF.

This sequence joins TRBV25-1 and TRBJ2-5; D remains ambiguous. The germline CDR1 and CDR2 sequences are MGHDK and SYGVNS. V lost 1 base and J lost 5, with 5 bases in between. The CDR3 is 12 residues long. This CDR3 reads CASSEFEETQYF. For the CDR3, the DNA is TGTGCCAGCAGTGAATTCGAGGAGACCCAGTACTTC.

The chain links TRBV12-5 to TRBJ2-5, with 9 bases lining up with TRBD2. V lost 11 bases, J lost 2 bases, and 15 bases stayed unmatched. Germline V CDR1 and CDR2: LGHNT, FRNRAP. CDR3 length equals 16 residues. This CDR3 reads CARGWGRGGRQETQYF. The CDR3 coding sequence is TGTGCTCGGGGTTGGGGGCGGGGGGGACGACAAGAGACCCAGTACTTC.

This clone occurred a few times. The chain combines TRBV6-5 with TRBJ2-7; 12 bases match TRBD1. Germline CDR1 MNHEY, CDR2 SVGAGI. V was clipped by 7 bases and J by 3 bases; unmatched bases: 4. The CDR3 length is 14 residues. In nucleotides, the CDR3 is TGTGCCAGCATCCGGGACAGGGGGCGCTACGAGCAGTACTTC. This gives the protein CASIRDRGRYEQYF.

The chain recombines TRBV5-6 with TRBJ1-4; a weak D match, TRBD1 (6 bases). The CDR3 contains 14 residues. Germline lookup yields CDR1 SGHDT and CDR2 YYEEEE. V was cut by 2 bases and J by 8 bases, with 13 bases left in between. CDR3 loop: CASSFSDRIEKLFF. The CDR3 coding sequence is TGTGCCAGCAGCTTTTCGGACAGAATCGAAAAACTGTTTTTT.

The chain combines TRBV29-1 with TRBJ2-5, with 7 nucleotides matching TRBD2. The CDR3 totals 13 residues. The V gene's germline CDR1 is SQVTM and CDR2 ANQGSEA. J was trimmed by 5 bases and V by 4 bases; bases with no gene match: 7. This CDR3 reads CSVAPGGEETQYF. CDR3 sequence (DNA): TGCAGCGTTGCACCGGGGGGAGAGGAGACCCAGTACTTC.

The chain uses TRBV7-2 and TRBJ2-1, with 8 bases aligning to TRBD1. The V segment lost 1 base and the J segment 5 bases; nucleotides outside the gene matches: 1. The length of the CDR3 is 14 residues. CDR1 and CDR2 (germline): SGHTA, FQGNSA. CDR3: CASSLGQGNNEQFF. CDR3 in DNA: TGTGCCAGCAGCTTAGGACAGGGGAACAATGAGCAGTTCTTC.

This clone was counted once. V gene TRBV6-6 combines with J gene TRBJ1-5, with 10 bases fitting TRBD1. The CDR3 has 15 residues. V lost 10 bases to trimming and J lost 4 bases; unmatched junction nucleotides: 10. CDR1 and CDR2 (germline): MNHNY, SVGAGI (reference sequence). The CDR3 DNA follows: TGTGCCACCTCTCCGGGACAGGGGATTAATCAGCCCCAGCATTTT. It translates to CATSPGQGINQPQHF.

V and J are TRBV27 and TRBJ1-5, with 8 positions matching TRBD1. The CDR3 spans 17 residues. The germline V gene encodes CDR1 MNHEY and CDR2 SMNVEV (reference sequence). V shed 5 bases, J shed 2 bases, and the junction held 11 bases outside the gene matches. The CDR3 is CASSPSQGALGNQPQHF. The CDR3, as DNA: TGTGCCAGCAGTCCCTCGCAGGGGGCTCTTGGCAATCAGCCCCAGCATTTT.

V usage is TRBV19 and J usage is TRBJ2-2, with a possible D match to TRBD1 (6 bases). CDR3 length: 16 amino acids. CDR1 is LNHDA and CDR2 is SQIVND in the germline V gene (reference sequence). Trimming stripped 3 bases from V and 4 bases from J, with 15 bases between. Here the CDR3 DNA reads TGTGCCAGTAGTATCCCAGGGGCCCGAACCACCGGGGAGCTGTTTTTT. Translating it yields CASSIPGARTTGELFF.

The count of this clone is one. This chain connects TRBV7-9 to TRBJ1-1; D is unresolved. Germline V gives CDR1 SEHNR, CDR2 FQNEAQ (reference sequence). CDR3 size: 17 residues. The ends were cut back, 1 base at V and 5 bases at J, with 20 bases in the middle. The CDR3 DNA reads as TGTGCCAGCAGCTTAGGGGGTTGGGGTGTGGGAGGAACTGAAGCTTTCTTT. It encodes CASSLGGWGVGGTEAFF.

The chain couples TRBV9 to TRBJ1-2; 12 bases are a match to TRBD1. The J segment lost 8 bases and the V segment lost 4 bases, leaving 6 bases of the junction unmatched. Germline V gives CDR1 SGDLS, CDR2 YYNGEE. The CDR3 consists of 14 residues. CDR3 coding DNA: TGTGCCAGCAGCCCGGGACAGGGGGCGGGAGGCTACACCTTC. Encoded protein: CASSPGQGAGGYTF. The variable domain in full, completed from reference TRBV9 and TRBJ1-2, reads DSGVTQTPKHLITATGQRVTLRCSPRSGDLSVYWYQQSLDQGLQFLIQYYNGEERAKGNILERFSAQQFPDLHSELNLSSLELGDSALYFCASSPGQGAGGYTFGSGTRLTVV.

This sequence joins TRBV5-1 and TRBJ2-2; 11 nucleotides match TRBD2. The CDR3 is 17 residues long. CDR1 is SGHRS and CDR2 is YFSETQ in the germline V gene. J lost 2 bases, V lost 4 bases, and 7 bases had no gene match. The CDR3 DNA reads TGCGCCAGCAGCCGACAACTAGCGGGAGCAAACACCGGGGAGCTGTTTTTT. Protein sequence: CASSRQLAGANTGELFF.

This clone appeared once. The chain links TRBV18 to TRBJ2-3; D is possibly TRBD1 (7 bases). V lost 3 bases to trimming and J lost 3 bases, with 13 bases between them. Germline loops: CDR1 KGHSH, CDR2 LQKENI. CDR3 length: 15 residues. In nucleotides, the CDR3 is TGTGCCAGCTCACCCCCCCCAGGGGGGACAGATACGCAGTATTTT. As protein: CASSPPPGGTDTQYF.

The rearrangement uses TRBV29-1 and TRBJ1-5; TRBD1 is a possible D gene (5 bases). The CDR3 runs to 13 residues. V dropped 4 bases and J dropped 5 bases, with 12 bases sitting between them. Germline CDR1 reads SQVTM; CDR2 reads ANQGSEA. Here the CDR3 reads CSVVAGWDQPQHF. Written as DNA, the CDR3 is TGCAGCGTTGTAGCAGGGTGGGATCAGCCCCAGCATTTT.

The rearrangement joins TRBV19 to TRBJ2-7; 10 bases line up with TRBD2. The CDR3 totals 14 residues. J was trimmed by 1 base and V by 6 bases; bases with no gene match: 3. CDR1 is LNHDA, CDR2 SQIVND, per germline (reference sequence). CDR3 residues: CASRWTSGSYEQYF. The CDR3 bases are TGTGCCAGTAGGTGGACTAGCGGATCCTACGAGCAGTACTTC.

Worth noting for this clone: Other nucleotide sequences from this sample produce the same CDR3. The J gene is TRBJ2-7, the V gene TRBV19, with 8 bases aligning to TRBD2. V shed 6 bases and J 3 bases; nucleotides not matched to a gene: 4. Looked up from germline, CDR1 is LNHDA and CDR2 is SQIVND (reference sequence). CDR3 length: 13 residues. Here the CDR3 reads CASRVREGYEQYF. CDR3 DNA sequence: TGTGCCAGTAGAGTTCGGGAGGGCTACGAGCAGTACTTC.

V usage is TRBV20-1 and J usage is TRBJ2-1; no clear D gene. In germline, CDR1 is DFQATT, CDR2 SNEGSKA (reference sequence). Trimming cost V 3 bases and J 8 bases, with 14 bases left between them. The CDR3 consists of 13 residues. The CDR3 spells CSASRRLFDEQFF. CDR3 sequence (DNA): TGCAGTGCTAGTCGCAGGTTGTTTGATGAGCAGTTCTTC.

The J gene is TRBJ2-5, the V gene TRBV18; 14 nucleotides line up with TRBD2. The CDR3 spans 18 residues. V lost 3 bases, J lost 0 bases, and 6 bases stayed unmatched. Germline V gene lookup returns CDR1 KGHSH and CDR2 LQKENI. CDR3 in amino acids: CASSPGLAGAGYQETQYF. The CDR3 DNA reads as TGTGCCAGCTCACCGGGACTAGCGGGGGCAGGGTACCAAGAGACCCAGTACTTC.

The V call is TRBV15, the J call TRBJ1-2, with a possible D match to TRBD1 (5 bases). V was trimmed by 1 base and J by 0 bases, leaving 12 bases between them. Germline V gene data show CDR1 as LNHNV and CDR2 as YYDKDF (reference sequence). CDR3 length: 16 residues. CDR3 in amino acids: CATSRGGLTANYGYTF. In nucleotides, the CDR3 is TGTGCCACCAGCAGAGGTGGCCTGACAGCTAACTATGGCTACACCTTC.

This clone was found a few times. The V gene is TRBV19, the J gene TRBJ1-2; D call uncertain. The CDR3 consists of 15 residues. In germline, CDR1 is LNHDA, CDR2 SQIVND (reference sequence). V was shortened by 3 bases and J by 3 bases, with 14 bases between the two germline ends. CDR3 in DNA: TGTGCCAGTAGTATGGTCGGACTAGGTGACTATGGCTACACCTTC. Encoded protein: CASSMVGLGDYGYTF.

A note on this clone: Other nucleotide sequences in the sample specify the same CDR3. The genes are TRBV19 and TRBJ2-5, with 7 bases identical to TRBD2. Losses at the gene ends were 2 bases for V and 2 bases for J; bases not matched to a gene: 2. Germline V gives CDR1 LNHDA, CDR2 SQIVND (reference sequence). The CDR3 sequence is 14 residues long. CDR3 in DNA: TGTGCCAGTAGTATAACGGGAGGACAAGAGACCCAGTACTTC. This encodes CASSITGGQETQYF.

This clone was found once. In nucleotides, the CDR3 is TGTGCCAGCAGCACCTTGACAGGGGGGAATGAAAAACTGTTTTTT. It codes for CASSTLTGGNEKLFF. The rearrangement uses TRBV9 and TRBJ1-4; TRBD1 agrees at 9 bases. Germline assignment: CDR1 SGDLS and CDR2 YYNGEE. V trimming: 4 bases; J trimming: 5 bases; junction bases outside the gene matches: 6. This CDR3 contains 15 residues.

This clone was seen only once. The V and J genes are TRBV28 and TRBJ2-7, with D possibly matching TRBD2 (6 bases). The CDR3 is 13 amino acids. V was shortened by 8 bases and J by 3 bases, with 14 bases between the two germline ends. The V gene's germline CDR1 is MDHEN and CDR2 SYDVKM. For the CDR3, the DNA is TGTGCCAGCCAACGGGACGGGGGCTACGAGCAGTACTTC. It specifies CASQRDGGYEQYF.

The chain couples TRBV19 to TRBJ2-1; 7 bases line up with TRBD2. The CDR3 loop spans 14 amino acids. Per germline, CDR1 LNHDA and CDR2 SQIVND (reference sequence). Trimming removed 5 bases from V and 1 base from J; junction bases left unmatched: 2. The CDR3 loop is CASSASGSYNEQFF. CDR3 in DNA: TGTGCCAGTAGTGCTAGCGGTTCCTACAATGAGCAGTTCTTC.